This T cell receptor beta chain was retrieved from a study of Ad26.COV2.S vaccination and SARS-CoV-2 variants. Study-level points and caveats: Relative to placebo recipients, vaccine recipients exhibited elevated spike-specific TCR breadth. Analyses of TCR breadth and depth may have underestimated total T cell responses.

Treatment given: roughly 18 received Ad26.COV2.S at low or high dose, single or two shots; several received placebo; per-sample allocation not given. Sampling was done on day 63 after the first vaccine or placebo injection. Donor was an adult aged 18-55 years in Boston. Clones were sequenced by immunoSEQ multiplex PCR, and TCRdb holds only the in-frame ones, with some missing. This sample has about 320,000 clones, with roughly 80% found just once. As for this clone: Its antigen is unidentified.

The length of the CDR3 is 15 residues. Germline CDR1 and CDR2: MDHEN and SYDVKM. Trimming removed 6 bases from V and 0 bases from J, with 12 bases in between. The gene calls are TRBV28 and TRBJ1-5; TRBD1 is a possible D gene (5 bases). Here the sequenced sample was peripheral blood, taken in a trial of Ad26.COV2.S vaccine versus placebo. The TCR sequence derives from a person aged 18-65 years who received the Ad26.COV2.S COVID-19 vaccine or a placebo. The CDR3 protein is CASRLRGVSNQPQHF. DNA for the CDR3: TGTGCCAGCAGATTAAGGGGAGTTAGCAATCAGCCCCAGCATTTT.